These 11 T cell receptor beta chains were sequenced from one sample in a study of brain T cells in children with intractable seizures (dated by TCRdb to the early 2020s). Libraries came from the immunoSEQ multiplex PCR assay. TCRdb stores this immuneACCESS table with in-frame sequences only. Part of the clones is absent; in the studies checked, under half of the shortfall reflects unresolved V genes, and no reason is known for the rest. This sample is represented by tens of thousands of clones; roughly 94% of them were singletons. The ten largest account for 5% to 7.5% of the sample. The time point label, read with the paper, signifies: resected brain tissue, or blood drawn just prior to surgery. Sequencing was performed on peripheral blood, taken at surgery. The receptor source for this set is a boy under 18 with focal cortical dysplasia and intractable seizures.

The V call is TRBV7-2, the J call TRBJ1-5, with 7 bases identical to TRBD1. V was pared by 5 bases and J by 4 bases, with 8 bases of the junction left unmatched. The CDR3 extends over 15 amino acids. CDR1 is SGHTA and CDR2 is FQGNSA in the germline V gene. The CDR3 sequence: CASSPDRLRNQPQHF. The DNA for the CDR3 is TGTGCCAGCAGCCCGGACAGGTTAAGAAATCAGCCCCAGCATTTT.

The CDR3 DNA is TGCGCCAGCAGCCAAGAAGGATCTAGCGGATCCTACGAGCAGTACTTC. Amino acids: CASSQEGSSGSYEQYF. The V gene is TRBV4-1, the J gene TRBJ2-7; TRBD2 matches 7 bases. Germline lookup yields CDR1 MGHRA and CDR2 YSYEKL. The V gene end was trimmed by 0 bases and the J gene end by 1 base; junction bases not matched to a gene: 6. The CDR3 runs to 16 residues.

The CDR3 bases are TGCGCCAGCAGCCAACCAGCTAGCGGGGGGCTCTCTTTGACGCAGTATTTT. Residues: CASSQPASGGLSLTQYF. This chain links TRBV4-1 with TRBJ2-3; 11 nucleotides match TRBD2. CDR3 length: 17 residues. Trimming cost V 2 bases and J 9 bases; bases outside gene matches: 13. CDR1 MGHRA and CDR2 YSYEKL come from the germline V gene.

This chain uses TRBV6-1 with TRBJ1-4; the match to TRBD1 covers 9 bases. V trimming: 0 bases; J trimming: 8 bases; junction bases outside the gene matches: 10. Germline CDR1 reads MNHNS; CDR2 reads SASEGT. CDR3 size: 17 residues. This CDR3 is CASSEATFRDRAEKLFF. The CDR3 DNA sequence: TGTGCCAGCAGTGAAGCGACCTTTCGGGACAGGGCGGAAAAACTGTTTTTT.

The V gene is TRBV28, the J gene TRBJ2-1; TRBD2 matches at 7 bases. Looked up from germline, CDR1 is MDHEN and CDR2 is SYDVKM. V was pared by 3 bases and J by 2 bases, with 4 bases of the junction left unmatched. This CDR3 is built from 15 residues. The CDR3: CASSFRGSTYNEQFF. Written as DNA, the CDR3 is TGTGCCAGCAGTTTTCGCGGGAGCACCTACAATGAGCAGTTCTTC.

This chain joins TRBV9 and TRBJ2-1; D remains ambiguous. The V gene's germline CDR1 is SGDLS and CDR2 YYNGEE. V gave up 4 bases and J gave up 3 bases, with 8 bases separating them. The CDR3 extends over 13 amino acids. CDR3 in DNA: TGTGCCAGCAGCACAAACGGCTACAATGAGCAGTTCTTC. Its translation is CASSTNGYNEQFF.

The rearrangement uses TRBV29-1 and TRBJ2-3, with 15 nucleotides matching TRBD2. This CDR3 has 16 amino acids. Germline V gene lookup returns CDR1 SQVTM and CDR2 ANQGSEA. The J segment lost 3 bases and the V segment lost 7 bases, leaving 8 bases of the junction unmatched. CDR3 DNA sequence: TGCAGCGGGAACGGACTAGCGGGGGGGCTGACAGATACGCAGTATTTT. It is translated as CSGNGLAGGLTDTQYF.

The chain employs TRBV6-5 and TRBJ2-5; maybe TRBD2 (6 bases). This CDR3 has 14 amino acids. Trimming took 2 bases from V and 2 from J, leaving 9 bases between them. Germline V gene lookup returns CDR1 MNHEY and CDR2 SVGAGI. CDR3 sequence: CASSYGAGQETQYF. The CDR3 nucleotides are TGTGCCAGCAGTTACGGGGCGGGACAAGAGACCCAGTACTTC.

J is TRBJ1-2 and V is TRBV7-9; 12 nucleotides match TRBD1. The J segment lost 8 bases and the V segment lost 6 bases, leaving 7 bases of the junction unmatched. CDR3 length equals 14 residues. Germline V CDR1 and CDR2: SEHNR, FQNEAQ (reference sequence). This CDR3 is CASSDPGQGAGYTF. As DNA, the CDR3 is TGTGCCAGCAGTGATCCGGGACAGGGGGCGGGCTACACCTTC.

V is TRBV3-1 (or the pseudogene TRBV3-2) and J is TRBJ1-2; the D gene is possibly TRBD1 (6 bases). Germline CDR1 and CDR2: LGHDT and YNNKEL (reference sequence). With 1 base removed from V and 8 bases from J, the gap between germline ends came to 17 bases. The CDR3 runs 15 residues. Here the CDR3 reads CASSQGVGGAGGYTF. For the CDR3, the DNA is TGTGCCAGCAGCCAAGGAGTGGGGGGGGCTGGCGGCTACACCTTC.

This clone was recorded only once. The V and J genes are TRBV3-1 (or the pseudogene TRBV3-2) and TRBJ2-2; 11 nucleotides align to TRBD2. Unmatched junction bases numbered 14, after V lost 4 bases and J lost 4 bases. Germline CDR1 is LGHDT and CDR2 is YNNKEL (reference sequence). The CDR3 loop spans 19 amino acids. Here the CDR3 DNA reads TGTGCCAGCAGCCTGGCGGGACTAGCGGAGGGGTGGGCCACCGGGGAGCTGTTTTTT. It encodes CASSLAGLAEGWATGELFF.